The 20 T cell receptor beta chains listed next were all sequenced from one sample in a study of cytotoxic CD8 clonotypes in ibrutinib-treated CLL. Method: immunoSEQ multiplex PCR; TCRdb's copy keeps in-frame clones and lacks some. The data contain 140,000 or so clones, 79% of them singletons. Source: PBMCs, taken after 12 months of ibrutinib treatment. The receptors stem from a human donor with chronic lymphocytic leukemia.

The chain uses TRBV7-8 and TRBJ2-1; 12 nucleotides agree with TRBD2. CDR3 length: 19 amino acids. Germline trimming cut 4 bases from V and 7 bases from J; bases unmatched to any gene: 17. Germline values: CDR1 SGHVS, CDR2 FQNEAQ. DNA of the CDR3: TGTGCCAGCAGCTCCCGTCTTTATCTAGCGGGAGGGCCACTTAATGAGCAGTTCTTC. It codes for CASSSRLYLAGGPLNEQFF.

This clone was seen just once. V is TRBV7-9 and J is TRBJ2-1; D gene uncertain. Trimming took 2 bases from V and 6 from J, leaving 14 bases between them. The CDR3 contains 15 residues. Per germline, CDR1 SEHNR and CDR2 FQNEAQ (reference sequence). The CDR3 region is CASSLHRILLNEQFF. The CDR3 DNA follows: TGTGCCAGCAGCTTACACAGAATTTTACTCAATGAGCAGTTCTTC. Combining the CDR3 with reference TRBV7-9 and TRBJ2-1 gives the whole variable domain DTGVSQNPRHKITKRGQNVTFRCDPISEHNRLYWYRQTLGQGPEFLTYFQNEAQLEKSRLLSDRFSAERPKGSFSTLEIQRTEQGDSAMYLCASSLHRILLNEQFFGPGTRLTVL.

The DNA of the CDR3 is TGTGCCTGGAGCTCAGGCTTGGGCGAGCAGTACTTC. As protein: CAWSSGLGEQYF. The chain carries TRBV30 and TRBJ2-7, with D hard to call. Germline lookup yields CDR1 GTSNPN and CDR2 SVGIG (reference sequence). The CDR3 length is 12 residues. Trimming took 3 bases from V and 6 from J, leaving 12 bases between them.

This clone was seen a handful of times. The chain links TRBV5-1 to TRBJ2-2; D possibly corresponds to TRBD2 (5 bases). In germline, CDR1 is SGHRS, CDR2 YFSETQ. V shed 4 bases and J shed 4 bases, with 17 bases lying between them. The CDR3 consists of 16 residues. The CDR3 region has the DNA TGCGCCAGCAGCCCGGACGGGGTCCGGAGCACCGGGGAGCTGTTTTTT. Its protein product is CASSPDGVRSTGELFF.

The J gene is TRBJ1-3, the V gene TRBV4-3; D unresolved. V lost 0 bases, J lost 1 base, and 7 bases lay in between. This CDR3 is built from 15 residues. In germline, CDR1 is LGHNA, CDR2 YSLEER. This chain's CDR3 is CASSQDGASGNTIYF. DNA of the CDR3: TGCGCCAGCAGCCAAGATGGAGCTTCTGGAAACACCATATATTTT.

The J gene is TRBJ2-7, the V gene TRBV7-6, with D perhaps TRBD1 or TRBD2 (6 bases each). V gave up 0 bases and J gave up 2 bases, with 14 bases separating them. This CDR3 has 16 residues. Per germline, CDR1 SGHVS and CDR2 FNYEAQ. CDR3 protein: CASSLAAGQVPYEQYF. The CDR3 bases are TGTGCCAGCAGCTTAGCCGCGGGACAAGTTCCCTACGAGCAGTACTTC.

The V call is TRBV30, the J call TRBJ2-1, with D unresolved. The CDR3 extends over 13 amino acids. In germline, CDR1 is GTSNPN, CDR2 SVGIG (reference sequence). The V and J ends lost 2 bases and 2 bases respectively, with 7 bases between them. This chain's CDR3 is CAWSYLTYNEQFF. CDR3 sequence (DNA): TGTGCCTGGAGTTACCTTACCTACAATGAGCAGTTCTTC.

V gene TRBV6-6 combines with J gene TRBJ2-2, with TRBD1 matching over 7 bases. V shed 6 bases, J shed 2 bases, and the junction held 9 bases outside the gene matches. The CDR3 has 16 amino acids. Germline CDR1 and CDR2: MNHNY and SVGAGI (reference sequence). The CDR3 loop reads CASRKSGQINTGELFF. The DNA for the CDR3 is TGTGCCAGCAGGAAATCGGGACAGATAAACACCGGGGAGCTGTTTTTT.

The chain links TRBV19 to TRBJ2-7, with 9 positions matching TRBD1. The germline gives CDR1 LNHDA, CDR2 SQIVND (reference sequence). The CDR3 has 15 amino acids. Trimming cost V 3 bases and J 1 base; bases outside gene matches: 4. In nucleotides, the CDR3 is TGTGCCAGTAGTATTGGGGACAGGGTTTCCTACGAGCAGTACTTC. The encoded protein is CASSIGDRVSYEQYF.

This clone has a handful of counts. V usage is TRBV30 and J usage is TRBJ2-1; D not certain. The CDR3 covers 13 residues. V gave up 0 bases and J gave up 9 bases, with 12 bases separating them. Looked up from germline, CDR1 is GTSNPN and CDR2 is SVGIG (reference sequence). CDR3 in amino acids: CAWSVRGLGEQFF. CDR3 DNA sequence: TGTGCCTGGAGTGTAAGAGGTTTGGGTGAGCAGTTCTTC.

The CDR3 reads CASSSGTSGYNEQFF. CDR3 coding DNA: TGTGCCAGCAGCTCGGGGACTAGCGGTTACAATGAGCAGTTCTTC. This chain connects TRBV7-2 to TRBJ2-1, with TRBD2 matching 11 bases. CDR3 length: 15 residues. V shed 4 bases and J 4 bases; nucleotides not matched to a gene: 3. CDR1 and CDR2 from the germline V gene are SGHTA and FQGNSA.

The chain carries TRBV7-2 and TRBJ2-5; maybe TRBD1 (5 bases). The length of the CDR3 is 14 residues. Germline V gives CDR1 SGHTA, CDR2 FQGNSA. V lost 4 bases to trimming and J lost 4 bases, with 13 bases between them. The CDR3, as DNA: TGTGCCAGCAGCTCCCAGGGCGGTCGAGAGACCCAGTACTTC. It codes for CASSSQGGRETQYF.

The chain uses TRBV7-8 and TRBJ2-3; no clear D. This CDR3 contains 14 residues. Deletions cut 2 bases from V and 5 bases from J, with 11 bases between. Germline V gene sequence: CDR1 SGHVS, CDR2 FQNEAQ. CDR3 amino acids: CASSLISVGDTQYF. CDR3 nucleotides: TGTGCCAGCAGCTTAATCTCGGTGGGAGATACGCAGTATTTT.

This chain joins TRBV5-1 and TRBJ2-3; D might be TRBD2 (5 bases). CDR3 length equals 15 residues. From germline, CDR1 is SGHRS and CDR2 YFSETQ. Trimming removed 0 bases at V and 0 bases at J, with 8 bases between. DNA for the CDR3: TGCGCCAGCAGCTTGGGGCTAGCTAGCACAGATACGCAGTATTTT. As protein: CASSLGLASTDTQYF. Together with reference TRBV5-1 and TRBJ2-3, the CDR3 gives the full variable domain: KAGVTQTPRYLIKTRGQQVTLSCSPISGHRSVSWYQQTPGQGLQFLFEYFSETQRNKGNFPGRFSGRQFSNSRSEMNVSTLELGDSALYLCASSLGLASTDTQYFGPGTRLTVL.

The chain is built from TRBV14 and TRBJ1-4, with D perhaps TRBD1 (6 bases). The CDR3 runs to 14 residues. Germline CDR1 is SGHDN and CDR2 is FVKESK. Trimming took off 0 bases at V and 8 bases at J, with 10 bases between the two ends. The CDR3 nucleotides read TGTGCCAGCAGCCAAGAGACAGGACAGGAAAAACTGTTTTTT. Its protein is CASSQETGQEKLFF.

The CDR3 DNA sequence: TGCGCCAGCAGCCAAGACCTAAAACTTCGCACAGATACGCAGTATTTT. Translating gives CASSQDLKLRTDTQYF. The chain has TRBV4-1 and TRBJ2-3; D gene ambiguous. Germline-derived CDR1 and CDR2 are MGHRA and YSYEKL. This CDR3 contains 16 residues. V gave up 0 bases and J gave up 1 base, with 11 bases separating them.

The chain links TRBV5-1 to TRBJ2-2; 8 bases match TRBD1. The CDR3 spans 15 residues. Germline CDR1 is SGHRS and CDR2 is YFSETQ. The ends lost 4 bases at V and 5 bases at J; junction bases unmatched: 7. CDR3 region: CASSPATGGTGELFF. As DNA, the CDR3 is TGCGCCAGCAGCCCCGCCACAGGGGGAACCGGGGAGCTGTTTTTT.

V usage is TRBV6-5 and J usage is TRBJ2-1; D perhaps matches TRBD1 (6 bases). The CDR3 is made up of 15 amino acids. The germline V gene encodes CDR1 MNHEY and CDR2 SVGAGI. Trimming took off 2 bases at V and 2 bases at J, with 10 bases between the two ends. The CDR3 is CASSYRDTPYNEQFF. CDR3 bases: TGTGCCAGCAGTTACCGGGACACCCCCTACAATGAGCAGTTCTTC.

The J gene is TRBJ2-2, the V gene TRBV6-9; tentative D call: TRBD1 (6 bases). Germline CDR1 reads MNHGY; CDR2 reads SVAAGI. V was shortened by 4 bases and J by 3 bases, with 9 bases between the two germline ends. The CDR3 contains 14 residues. CDR3 in amino acids: CASSSSGDTGELFF. In DNA, the CDR3 is TGTGCCAGCAGTTCTTCAGGGGACACCGGGGAGCTGTTTTTT.

The V call is TRBV7-7, the J call TRBJ2-7; 7 positions agree with TRBD2. V lost 5 bases, J lost 6 bases, and 13 bases stayed unmatched. Germline loops: CDR1 SSHAT, CDR2 FNYEAQ (reference sequence). The CDR3 has 15 amino acids. CDR3: CASSPTLAVGGEQYF. In DNA form, the CDR3 reads TGTGCCAGCAGCCCCACGCTAGCGGTTGGGGGCGAGCAGTACTTC. Based on the CDR3 plus reference TRBV7-7 and TRBJ2-7, the full variable domain is GAGVSQSPRYKVTKRGQDVTLRCDPISSHATLYWYQQALGQGPEFLTYFNYEAQPDKSGLPSDRFSAERPEGSISTLTIQRTEQRDSAMYRCASSPTLAVGGEQYFGPGTRLTVT.